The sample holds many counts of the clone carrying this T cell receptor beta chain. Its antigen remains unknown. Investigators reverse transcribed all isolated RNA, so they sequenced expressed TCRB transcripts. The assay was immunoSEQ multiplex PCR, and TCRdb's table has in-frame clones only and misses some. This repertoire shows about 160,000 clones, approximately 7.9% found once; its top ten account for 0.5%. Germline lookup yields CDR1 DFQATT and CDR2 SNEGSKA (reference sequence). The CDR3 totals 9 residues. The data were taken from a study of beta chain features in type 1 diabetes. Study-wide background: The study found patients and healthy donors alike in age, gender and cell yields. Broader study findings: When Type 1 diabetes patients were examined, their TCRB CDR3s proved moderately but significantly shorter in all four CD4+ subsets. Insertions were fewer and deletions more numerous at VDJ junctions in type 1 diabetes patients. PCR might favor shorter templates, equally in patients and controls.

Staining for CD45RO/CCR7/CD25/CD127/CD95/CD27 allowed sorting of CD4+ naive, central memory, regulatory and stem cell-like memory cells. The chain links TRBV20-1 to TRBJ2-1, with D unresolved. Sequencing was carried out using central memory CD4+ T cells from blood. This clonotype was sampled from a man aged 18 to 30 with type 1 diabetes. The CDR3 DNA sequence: TGCTCCGTTAGTTCTGAGCAGTTCTTC. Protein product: CSVSSEQFF.